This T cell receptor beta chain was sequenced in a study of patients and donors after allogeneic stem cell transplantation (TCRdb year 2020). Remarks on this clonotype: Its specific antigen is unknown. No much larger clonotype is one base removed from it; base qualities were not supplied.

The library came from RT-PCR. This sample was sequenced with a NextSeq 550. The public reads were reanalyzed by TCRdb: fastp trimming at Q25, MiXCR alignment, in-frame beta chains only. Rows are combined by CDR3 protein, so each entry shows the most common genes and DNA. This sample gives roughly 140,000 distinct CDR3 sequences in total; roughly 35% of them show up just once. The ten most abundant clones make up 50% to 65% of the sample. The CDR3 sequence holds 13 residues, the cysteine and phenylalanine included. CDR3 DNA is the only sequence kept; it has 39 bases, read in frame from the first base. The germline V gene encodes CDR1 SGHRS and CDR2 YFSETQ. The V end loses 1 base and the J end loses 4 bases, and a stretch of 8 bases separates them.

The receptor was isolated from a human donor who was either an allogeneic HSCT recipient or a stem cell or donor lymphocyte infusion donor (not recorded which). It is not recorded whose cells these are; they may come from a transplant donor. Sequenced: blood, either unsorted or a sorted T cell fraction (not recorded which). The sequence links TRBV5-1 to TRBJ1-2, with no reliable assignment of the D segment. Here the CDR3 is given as CASSLLPGYGYTF. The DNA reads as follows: TGCGCCAGCAGCTTGTTGCCGGGCTATGGCTACACCTTC. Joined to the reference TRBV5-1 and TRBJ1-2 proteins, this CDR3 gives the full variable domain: KAGVTQTPRYLIKTRGQQVTLSCSPISGHRSVSWYQQTPGQGLQFLFEYFSETQRNKGNFPGRFSGRQFSNSRSEMNVSTLELGDSALYLCASSLLPGYGYTFGSGTRLTVV.